The clone carrying this T cell receptor (beta chain) was counted only a few times. The antigen is undetermined. The germline V gene encodes CDR1 KGHSH and CDR2 LQKENI. The germline V and J ends were trimmed by 3 bases and 3 bases, with 8 bases remaining between them. The CDR3 loop spans 13 amino acids. The data were obtained in a study of T cell repertoires in cytomegalovirus infection. Study-wide context: Evidence of both CMV infection and a matching HLA type came from public TCR beta signatures.

Findings and caveats of the study: CMV-specific TCR beta clonotypes restricted by HLA-C were the ones dominating the ex vivo response.

TCRdb independently ran MiXCR on the reads; one entry per CDR3 protein. This sample yields a few hundred thousand distinct CDR3 sequences, of which roughly an eighth are seen a single time; 7.5% to 10% belongs to the top ten. The chain has TRBV18 and TRBJ2-5, with D maybe TRBD1 (5 bases). Material for sequencing was PBMCs. The TCR originated in a human donor in good health (CMV status not recorded). Some clones in this sample may be carry-over from other donors' samples. CDR3 sequence (DNA): TGTGCCAGCTCACCGGGGCCCGAAGAGACCCAGTACTTC. This codes for CASSPGPEETQYF.